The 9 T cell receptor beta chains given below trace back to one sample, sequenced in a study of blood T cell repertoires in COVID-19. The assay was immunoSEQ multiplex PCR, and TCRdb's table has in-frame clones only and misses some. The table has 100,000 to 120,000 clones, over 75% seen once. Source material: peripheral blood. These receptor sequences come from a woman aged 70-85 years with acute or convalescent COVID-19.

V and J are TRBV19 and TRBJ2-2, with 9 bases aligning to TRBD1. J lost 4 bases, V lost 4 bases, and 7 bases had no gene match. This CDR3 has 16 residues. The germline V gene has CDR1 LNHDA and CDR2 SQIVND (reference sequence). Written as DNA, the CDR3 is TGTGCCAGTAGTACCCGGACAGGGGCGAGCACCGGGGAGCTGTTTTTT. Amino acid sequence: CASSTRTGASTGELFF.

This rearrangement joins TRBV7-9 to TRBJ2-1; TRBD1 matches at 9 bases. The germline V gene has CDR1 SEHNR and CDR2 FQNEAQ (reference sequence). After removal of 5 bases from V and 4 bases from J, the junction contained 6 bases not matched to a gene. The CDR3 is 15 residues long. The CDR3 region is CASSTWTGEYNEQFF. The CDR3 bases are TGTGCCAGCAGCACCTGGACAGGGGAGTACAATGAGCAGTTCTTC.

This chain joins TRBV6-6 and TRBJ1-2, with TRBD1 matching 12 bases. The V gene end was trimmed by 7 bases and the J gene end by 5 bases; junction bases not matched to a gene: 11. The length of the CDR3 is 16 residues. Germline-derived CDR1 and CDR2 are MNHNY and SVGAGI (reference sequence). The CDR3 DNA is TGTGCCAGCATGGTTCGGGACAGGGGGCTCAATTATGGCTACACCTTC. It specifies CASMVRDRGLNYGYTF.

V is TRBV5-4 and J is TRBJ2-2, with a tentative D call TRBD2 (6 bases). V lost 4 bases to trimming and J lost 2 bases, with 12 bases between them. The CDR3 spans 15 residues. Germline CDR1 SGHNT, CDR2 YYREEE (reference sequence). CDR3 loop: CASSPTSSNTGELFF. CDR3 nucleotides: TGTGCCAGCAGCCCTACTAGCAGCAACACCGGGGAGCTGTTTTTT.

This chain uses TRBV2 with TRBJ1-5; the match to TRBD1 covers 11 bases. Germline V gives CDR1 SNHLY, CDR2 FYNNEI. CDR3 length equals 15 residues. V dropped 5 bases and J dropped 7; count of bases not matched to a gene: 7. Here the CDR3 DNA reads TGTGCCAGCAGTTCGGGACAGGGGGATCGGCAGCCCCAGCATTTT. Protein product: CASSSGQGDRQPQHF.

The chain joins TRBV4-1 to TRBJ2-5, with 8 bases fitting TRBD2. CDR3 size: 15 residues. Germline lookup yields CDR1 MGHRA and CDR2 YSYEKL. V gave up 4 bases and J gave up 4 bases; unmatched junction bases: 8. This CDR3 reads CASSPGGRDLETQYF. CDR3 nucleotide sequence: TGCGCCAGCAGCCCGGGGGGGCGTGACCTAGAGACCCAGTACTTC.

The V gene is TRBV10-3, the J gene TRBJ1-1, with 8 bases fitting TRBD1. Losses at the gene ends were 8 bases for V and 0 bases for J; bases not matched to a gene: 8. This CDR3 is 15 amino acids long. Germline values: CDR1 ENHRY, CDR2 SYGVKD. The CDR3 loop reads CAIGGDRTMNTEAFF. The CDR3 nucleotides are TGTGCCATCGGGGGGGACAGGACCATGAACACTGAAGCTTTCTTT.

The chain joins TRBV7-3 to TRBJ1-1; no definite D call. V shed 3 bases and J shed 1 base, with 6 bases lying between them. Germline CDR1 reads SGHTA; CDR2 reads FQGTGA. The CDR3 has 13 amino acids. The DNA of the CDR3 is TGTGCCAGCAGCTTTGGGAGGAACACTGAAGCTTTCTTT. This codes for CASSFGRNTEAFF.

CDR3 loop: CASSSQGREQFF. The DNA for the CDR3 is TGTGCCAGCAGTTCACAGGGGCGTGAGCAGTTCTTC. The chain uses TRBV6-2 or TRBV6-3 and TRBJ2-1; 7 positions match TRBD1. This CDR3 has 12 amino acids. Looked up from germline, CDR1 is MNHEY and CDR2 is SVGEGT. Trimming at V came to 4 bases and at J to 9 bases, leaving 3 bases not matched to a gene.